The present TCR beta chain was sequenced within a study of shared clonotypes between healthy human individuals (TCRdb year 2020). General notes on the study: A few men and a couple of women, aged 18 to 49 years, made up the cohort. For each donor, CD4 naive and CD4 memory were each run on three plates, CD8 naive on two plates, and CD8 memory on one plate. To estimate repertoire size and how much clonotypes are shared between individuals, the study performed deep sequencing of blood TCR repertoires from a handful of healthy adults. To increase sequencing depth and limit assay-specific biases, different laboratories used diverse techniques to prepare libraries and sequence TCR repertoires. Per donor, leukapheresis produced somewhere between about 0.94 and 10 billion PBMCs. Results and caveats for the whole study, not just this receptor: Rarefaction of sorted-subset datasets indicated incomplete sequencing despite the large sequencing depth. Across a few donors, about 5% of naive CD4, 3% to 3.5% of naive CD8, roughly 2.2% of memory CD4, and roughly 0.4% of memory CD8 clonotypes were shared. Larger estimated clonotype richness was generally found for naive subsets than for memory subsets. Sampling was limited to blood, and TCR repertoires in tissue likely differ from TCR repertoires in blood. Compared with non-shared clonotypes, clonotypes shared by all four sorted-subset donors had higher generation probabilities. Because the study included a small number of donors, the genetic and exposure-history diversity represented was limited. Based on pairwise subsampling, the degree of clonotype sharing among donors was expected to be affected by sequencing depth.

Worth noting for this clone: No cognate antigen has been identified for it. No base quality values were provided; no much bigger clone lies one nucleotide off.

V sheds 6 bases and J sheds 3 bases, leaving 8 bases between their ends. According to the germline V gene, CDR1 reads MDHEN and CDR2 reads SYDVKM. The CDR3, from cysteine to phenylalanine, totals 12 residues. Only the CDR3 portion is preserved as DNA: 36 bases, with reading frame beginning at the first base. Using the deep immunoSEQ assay, multiplex PCR amplified TCR CDR3 regions from genomic DNA. Genomic DNA extracted from each cell subset was distributed evenly over all wells of several immunoSEQ 96-well plates, and each plate served as one replicate. For sorted subsets, about 220 ng of genomic DNA, equivalent to around 29,000 T cell genomes, went into each replicate PCR. Purified libraries were quantified with a Qubit 3.0 fluorometer, sized on a Bioanalyzer 2100, and re-quantified with the KAPA Library Quantification kit. Each immunoSEQ 96-well plate was sequenced on its own single-read 150-cycle Illumina NextSeq 550 flow cell. The published analysis was carried out like this. Because only junctional sequences without quality scores were contained in the immunoSEQ output, filtering matching that applied to full-length reads could not be performed. To assign V/J genes and CDR3, sequences were annotated using PyIR, a Python wrapper for IgBLAST v1.9, with IMGT germline references. Reads were filtered out if the reads had weak V/J assignments (E-value above 1e-6), no CDR3, stop codons, out-of-frame junctions, or ambiguous translated residues. V3J clonotypes were defined by identical inferred V gene, J gene, and CDR3 amino acid sequence. To compute the percentage overlap between repertoires, the number of shared unique clonotypes was divided by the size of the smaller repertoire. Richness of each repertoire was evaluated using RTK rarefaction, the Chao1 estimator, and Recon v2.1 estimates of unobserved clonotypes. For all TCRbeta clonotypes obtained by the gDNA method from several donors, generation probabilities were computed with OLGA. TCRdb mirrors the immuneACCESS table, restricted to in-frame sequences. Some clones are absent from its copies; in checked studies, under half trace to an unresolved V gene, and the reason for the others is unknown. V and J calls and clone size follow that table, whereas D and trimming were derived from the DNA. Counted in this sample were around 1.1 million clones; around 77% of them appeared once. Of the sample, roughly 0.9% falls within the top ten clones.

The donors were healthy, HIV-negative adults who had no recently reported acute infections or vaccinations. Every donor was a Caucasian adult residing in Nashville, Tennessee, USA. CD4+ T cells were enriched by magnetic negative selection, after which naive cells were positively selected on CD45RA and the negative fraction was taken as the memory subset. Blood was obtained by leukapheresis, after which PBMCs were separated by Ficoll-Histopaque density gradient centrifugation and cryopreserved in liquid nitrogen vapor phase. Analytical flow cytometry was used to check the purity and quantity of each magnetically sorted T cell population. Genomic DNA was isolated from every sorted fraction and measured by UV absorbance on a Nanodrop 2000c.

Sequencing used memory CD4+ T cells from PBMCs. In light of the paper, this sample's cell subset or site label describes: CD45RA-negative fraction. The sequence was obtained from a man between 18 and 35 years old in good health. Some clones in this sample may be carry-over from other donors' samples. The sequence links TRBV28 to TRBJ1-2, with the D segment identity uncertain. CDR3 sequence: CASRGPYYGYTF. The nucleotides are TGTGCCAGCAGAGGCCCCTACTATGGCTACACCTTC.